This entry lists 3 T cell receptor beta chains sequenced from one sample in a study of blood T cell repertoires in COVID-19. Clones were sequenced by immunoSEQ multiplex PCR, and TCRdb holds only the in-frame ones, with some missing. Of 150,000 to 200,000 clones listed, about 86% are singletons. Sequenced sample: peripheral blood. These receptors came from an older woman with acute or convalescent COVID-19.

The chain couples TRBV6-5 to TRBJ1-1, with TRBD1 matching 7 bases. The CDR3 extends over 15 amino acids. Per germline, CDR1 MNHEY and CDR2 SVGAGI. Trimming cost V 6 bases and J 0 bases; bases outside gene matches: 7. This chain's CDR3 is CASSPGQLLNTEAFF. The CDR3 DNA reads TGTGCCAGCAGCCCGGGACAGCTATTGAACACTGAAGCTTTCTTT.

Comment on this clone: Germline is not matched at one junction end, which may reflect a read error. This same CDR3 is encoded by further DNA sequences in the sample. The chain recombines TRBV4-1 with TRBJ2-5; D is unresolved. This CDR3 is 15 amino acids long. Germline V gene sequence: CDR1 MGHRA, CDR2 YSYEKL. The CDR3 DNA is TGCGCCAGCAGCCAAGGTAGACTGATCCAAGAGACTCAGTACTTC. It is translated as CASSQGRLIQETQYF.

This clone has a single count. The rearrangement uses TRBV7-9 and TRBJ2-7; TRBD2 matches at 15 bases. Germline V lookup: CDR1 SEHNR, CDR2 FQNEAQ (reference sequence). The CDR3 loop spans 18 amino acids. V trimming: 5 bases; J trimming: 0 bases; junction bases outside the gene matches: 8. The CDR3 DNA is TGTGCCAGCAGCCCACCGGGACTAGCGGGGGGACCCTCCTACGAGCAGTACTTC. Its protein product is CASSPPGLAGGPSYEQYF.